The 19 T cell receptor beta chains below all came from one sample that was sequenced in a study of OX40 agonist ivuxolimab in advanced cancers. This table comes from immunoSEQ multiplex PCR, and its TCRdb copy is limited to in-frame clones, with some not included. The sample comprises about 79,000 clones, around 85% of which are singletons, and around 3.8% rests with the top ten. The material was CD4+ or CD8+ T cells sorted from blood, obtained in a trial of the OX40 agonist ivuxolimab. These receptors originate from an adult with an advanced solid tumor such as melanoma, head and neck, liver or kidney cancer.

The gene calls are TRBV19 and TRBJ1-5; no definite D call. CDR3 length: 14 amino acids. Trimming took 3 bases from V and 6 from J, leaving 12 bases between them. Germline assignment: CDR1 LNHDA and CDR2 SQIVND (reference sequence). The chain's CDR3 is CASSIMGGPQPQHF. The CDR3 nucleotides read TGTGCCAGTAGTATTATGGGAGGGCCTCAGCCCCAGCATTTT.

This chain links TRBV2 with TRBJ2-1, with 12 bases aligning to TRBD1. Germline CDR1 reads SNHLY; CDR2 reads FYNNEI. The CDR3 spans 15 residues. J was trimmed by 12 bases and V by 5 bases; bases with no gene match: 11. The CDR3 protein is CASSSGTGGARMQFF. The DNA for the CDR3 is TGTGCCAGCAGTAGCGGGACAGGGGGCGCACGCATGCAGTTCTTC.

This clone appeared a few times. The chain is built from TRBV6-1 and TRBJ1-2; D is possibly TRBD1 (6 bases). V lost 7 bases, J lost 3 bases, and 9 bases lay in between. Germline lookup yields CDR1 MNHNS and CDR2 SASEGT. The CDR3 has 12 amino acids. CDR3 nucleotide sequence: TGTGCCAGCACCGGGACATACTATGGCTACACCTTC. Its translation is CASTGTYYGYTF.

Details on this clone: Other DNA sequences in the same sample also yield this CDR3. This chain links TRBV11-2 with TRBJ2-5; tentatively, D is TRBD2 (5 bases). From germline, CDR1 is SGHAT and CDR2 FQNNGV. With 1 base removed from V and 1 base from J, the gap between germline ends came to 7 bases. This CDR3 spans 14 amino acids. CDR3 residues: CASSLAGSQETQYF. CDR3 DNA sequence: TGTGCCAGCAGCTTAGCGGGATCCCAAGAGACCCAGTACTTC.

The chain has TRBV11-3 and TRBJ2-1, with no clear D. Germline values: CDR1 SGHNT, CDR2 YENEEA. V dropped 3 bases and J dropped 7 bases, with 10 bases sitting between them. The length of the CDR3 is 13 residues. The CDR3 sequence: CASSLGSTNEQFF. The CDR3 DNA is TGTGCCAGCAGCTTGGGATCAACGAATGAGCAGTTCTTC.

The chain joins TRBV5-1 to TRBJ2-7; 7 nucleotides agree with TRBD1. V was clipped by 4 bases and J by 6 bases; unmatched bases: 7. CDR3 size: 13 residues. Germline CDR1 and CDR2: SGHRS and YFSETQ. CDR3 loop: CASSLRQGPEQYF. The CDR3 DNA follows: TGCGCCAGCAGCCTACGACAGGGACCCGAGCAGTACTTC.

This clone is a singleton in its sample. This rearrangement joins TRBV6-6 to TRBJ2-1; no clear D gene. Trimming removed 0 bases at V and 1 base at J, with 4 bases between. Germline V lookup: CDR1 MNHNY, CDR2 SVGAGI (reference sequence). The CDR3 has 14 amino acids. CDR3 amino acids: CASSYSGSYNEQFF. As DNA, the CDR3 is TGTGCCAGCAGTTACTCGGGGTCCTACAATGAGCAGTTCTTC.

This rearrangement joins TRBV7-8 to TRBJ2-1; D gene ambiguous. Germline V gene sequence: CDR1 SGHVS, CDR2 FQNEAQ. This CDR3 contains 16 residues. V was trimmed by 1 base and J by 9 bases, leaving 19 bases between them. The CDR3 region is CASSLDWVLRKTEQFF. The CDR3 DNA follows: TGTGCCAGCAGCTTAGATTGGGTTCTCCGGAAAACTGAGCAGTTCTTC.

J is TRBJ2-7 and V is TRBV4-2; D is undetermined. CDR3 size: 14 residues. Trimming took 0 bases from V and 7 from J, leaving 13 bases between them. CDR1 LGHNA and CDR2 YNFKEQ come from the germline V gene. The CDR3 loop reads CASSQEMLLTEQYF. The CDR3 nucleotides are TGTGCCAGCAGCCAAGAGATGCTTCTGACTGAGCAGTACTTC.

The CDR3 spells CASSYLGGGESYEQYF. In DNA form, the CDR3 reads TGTGCCAGCAGTTACCTGGGGGGGGGTGAGAGCTACGAGCAGTACTTC. The rearrangement joins TRBV27 to TRBJ2-5, with 7 bases that match TRBD2. The J call may not be correct, given that the DNA end is closer to TRBJ2-7. Germline V lookup: CDR1 MNHEY, CDR2 SMNVEV (reference sequence). The CDR3 extends over 16 amino acids.

Note on this clone: At one end, the junction sequence differs from germline, possibly due to a read error. The rearrangement links TRBV7-7 to TRBJ2-5; no clear D gene. Germline-derived CDR1 and CDR2 are SSHAT and FNYEAQ (reference sequence). The CDR3 is made up of 14 amino acids. The CDR3 here is CASSPGQFQETQYF. CDR3 bases: TGTGCTAGCAGCCCCGGGCAGTTCCAAGAGACCCAGTACTTC.

The genes are TRBV28 and TRBJ2-5, with TRBD1 identical over 7 bases. Germline loops: CDR1 MDHEN, CDR2 SYDVKM. This CDR3 spans 13 amino acids. V was pared by 2 bases and J by 6 bases, with 3 bases of the junction left unmatched. The DNA for the CDR3 is TGTGCCAGCAGTTTAGAGGGGGCGAAGACCCAGTACTTC. Translation gives CASSLEGAKTQYF.

The V and J genes are TRBV14 and TRBJ1-4; D gene uncertain. The V and J ends lost 6 bases and 1 base respectively, with 9 bases between them. CDR1 and CDR2 from the germline V gene are SGHDN and FVKESK. There are 14 residues in the CDR3. The CDR3 nucleotides read TGTGCCAGCAGTCAGACGGAAACTAATGAAAAACTGTTTTTT. This sequence encodes CASSQTETNEKLFF.

The chain links TRBV7-3 to TRBJ2-3, with 8 bases identical to TRBD1. Germline V gene sequence: CDR1 SGHTA, CDR2 FQGTGA. V was clipped by 3 bases and J by 4 bases; unmatched bases: 3. The CDR3 is made up of 14 amino acids. CDR3 amino acids: CASSFRGPPDTQYF. The CDR3 coding sequence is TGTGCCAGCAGCTTCAGGGGGCCCCCAGATACGCAGTATTTT.

The chain uses TRBV2 and TRBJ2-3; 7 nucleotides align to TRBD2. With V trimmed by 6 bases and J by 2 bases, 8 bases remained unmatched. CDR3 length equals 15 residues. Germline CDR1 reads SNHLY; CDR2 reads FYNNEI. This chain's CDR3 is CASSPNGGTTDTQYF. The DNA for the CDR3 is TGTGCCAGCAGCCCAAACGGGGGGACCACAGATACGCAGTATTTT.

This clone was detected only a few times. The chain couples TRBV4-1 to TRBJ1-5; 7 positions agree with TRBD1. The CDR3 has 15 amino acids. The V gene's germline CDR1 is MGHRA and CDR2 YSYEKL. The V gene end was trimmed by 4 bases and the J gene end by 8 bases; junction bases not matched to a gene: 11. CDR3 coding DNA: TGCGCCAGCAGCCCGGGGTGGGGACAGAGGGAGCCCCAGCATTTT. This encodes CASSPGWGQREPQHF.

J is TRBJ2-1 and V is TRBV19; D is uncertain. With 7 bases removed from V and 1 base from J, the gap between germline ends came to 8 bases. The CDR3 runs to 13 residues. Germline V CDR1 and CDR2: LNHDA, SQIVND (reference sequence). The DNA for the CDR3 is TGTGCCAGTATCAGCCCTTCCTACAATGAGCAGTTCTTC. Protein product: CASISPSYNEQFF. Full variable domain (outside the CDR3, taken from reference TRBV19 and TRBJ2-1): DGGITQSPKYLFRKEGQNVTLSCEQNLNHDAMYWYRQDPGQGLRLIYYSQIVNDFQKGDIAEGYSVSREKKESFPLTVTSAQKNPTAFYLCASISPSYNEQFFGPGTRLTVL.

This clone was counted only a few times. The genes are TRBV7-6 and TRBJ2-1, with unresolved D. This CDR3 has 16 residues. Between the trimmed V and J ends, which lost 2 bases and 0 bases, there was a span of 11 bases. Germline V gene lookup returns CDR1 SGHVS and CDR2 FNYEAQ. CDR3 residues: CASSLREPTSYNEQFF. DNA of the CDR3: TGTGCCAGCAGCTTAAGGGAACCTACCTCCTACAATGAGCAGTTCTTC.

A remark on this clone: This sample includes further DNA sequences coding for the same CDR3. The J gene is TRBJ1-1, the V gene TRBV19; the D is unclear. The CDR3 extends over 13 amino acids. With 2 bases removed from V and 1 base from J, the gap between germline ends came to 5 bases. Germline V gene sequence: CDR1 LNHDA, CDR2 SQIVND (reference sequence). The CDR3 sequence: CASSIYRNTEAFF. CDR3 coding DNA: TGTGCCAGTAGTATATATAGGAACACTGAAGCTTTCTTT. Drawing the rest from reference TRBV19 and TRBJ1-1, the complete variable domain is DGGITQSPKYLFRKEGQNVTLSCEQNLNHDAMYWYRQDPGQGLRLIYYSQIVNDFQKGDIAEGYSVSREKKESFPLTVTSAQKNPTAFYLCASSIYRNTEAFFGQGTRLTVV.